The 5 T cell receptor beta chains in this list originate from one sample, sequenced in a study of vaccination effects on CD4 cells after COVID-19. Sequenced by immunoSEQ multiplex PCR; TCRdb stores in-frame clones only, minus some. The table lists 25,000 or so clones, roughly 73% of them singletons, with 20% to 25% in the top ten. These receptors have no known antigen. Before sequencing took place, the ViraFEST assay used viral peptide pools to expand antigen-specific CD4+ T cells. The culture ran for 10 days before CD4+ T cells were isolated. Previously uninfected by SARS-CoV-2, the vaccine recipients also showed negative nucleocapsid antibodies. This specimen consisted of CD4+ T cells from PBMCs cultured with HCoV-NL63 spike peptides, obtained before COVID-19 vaccination. The receptors derive from a human donor who received a COVID-19 vaccine.

The chain recombines TRBV24-1 with TRBJ1-2, with a weak D call TRBD1 (5 bases). The germline gives CDR1 KGHDR, CDR2 SFDVKD. The CDR3 contains 14 residues. Between the trimmed V and J ends, which lost 3 bases and 8 bases, there was a span of 15 bases. CDR3 sequence (DNA): TGTGCCACCAGTGATACCCACCGTGGACACGGCTACACCTTC. Translated, it gives CATSDTHRGHGYTF.

The J gene is TRBJ1-1, the V gene TRBV5-4; no clear D. Germline CDR1 reads SGHNT; CDR2 reads YYREEE (reference sequence). Deletions cut 4 bases from V and 2 bases from J, with 9 bases between. The CDR3 has 13 residues. This CDR3 reads CASSPDKNTEAFF. CDR3 in DNA: TGTGCCAGCAGCCCCGACAAAAACACTGAAGCTTTCTTT. Full variable domain (outside the CDR3, taken from reference TRBV5-4 and TRBJ1-1): ETGVTQSPTHLIKTRGQQVTLRCSSQSGHNTVSWYQQALGQGPQFIFQYYREEENGRGNFPPRFSGLQFPNYSSELNVNALELDDSALYLCASSPDKNTEAFFGQGTRLTVV.

This clone was detected a few times. The chain employs TRBV5-4 and TRBJ1-2; TRBD1 agrees at 11 bases. J lost 7 bases, V lost 4 bases, and 6 bases had no gene match. CDR3 length equals 14 residues. The V gene's germline CDR1 is SGHNT and CDR2 YYREEE (reference sequence). The CDR3 is CASSRDRGSRGYTF. Written as DNA, the CDR3 is TGTGCCAGCAGCCGGGACAGGGGGAGTCGTGGCTACACCTTC.

The V gene is TRBV28, the J gene TRBJ1-3; D not certain. V dropped 3 bases and J dropped 0 bases, with 12 bases sitting between them. The CDR3 spans 16 residues. In germline, CDR1 is MDHEN, CDR2 SYDVKM. The CDR3 bases are TGTGCCAGCAGTTTTCGGTTTTCCCTCTCTGGAAACACCATATATTTT. Amino acids: CASSFRFSLSGNTIYF.

The sample holds a few counts of this clone. This sequence joins TRBV5-1 and TRBJ2-2; TRBD1 matches 9 bases. The CDR3 contains 16 residues. Germline-derived CDR1 and CDR2 are SGHRS and YFSETQ. The junction had 4 bases not matched to a gene; V was cut back by 4 bases and J by 0 bases. CDR3 region: CASSNGQGSNTGELFF. Written as DNA, the CDR3 is TGCGCCAGCAGCAACGGACAGGGGTCGAACACCGGGGAGCTGTTTTTT. The full variable domain, with the rest looked up from reference TRBV5-1 and TRBJ2-2, is KAGVTQTPRYLIKTRGQQVTLSCSPISGHRSVSWYQQTPGQGLQFLFEYFSETQRNKGNFPGRFSGRQFSNSRSEMNVSTLELGDSALYLCASSNGQGSNTGELFFGEGSRLTVL.